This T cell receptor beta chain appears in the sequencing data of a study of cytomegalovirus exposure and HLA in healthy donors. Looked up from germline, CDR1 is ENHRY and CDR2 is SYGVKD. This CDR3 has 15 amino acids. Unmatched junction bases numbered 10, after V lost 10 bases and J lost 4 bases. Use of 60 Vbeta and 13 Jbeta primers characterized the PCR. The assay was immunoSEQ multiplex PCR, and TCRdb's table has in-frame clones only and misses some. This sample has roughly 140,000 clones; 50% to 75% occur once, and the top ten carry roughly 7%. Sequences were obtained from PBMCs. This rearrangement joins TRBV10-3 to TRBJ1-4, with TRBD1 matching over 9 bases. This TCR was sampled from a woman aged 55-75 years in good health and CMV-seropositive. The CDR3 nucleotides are TGTGCCACTAGACCGGGACAGGGCCTTAATGAAAAACTGTTTTTT. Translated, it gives CATRPGQGLNEKLFF.